The 10 T cell receptor beta chains in this list originate from one sample, sequenced in a study of neoadjuvant anti-PD-1 for oral cavity cancer. Here immunoSEQ multiplex PCR was the method, and the copy in TCRdb shows in-frame clones only, minus some. The data contain around 68,000 clones, around 85% of them singletons. Time point: after neoadjuvant nivolumab, at surgical resection. Source: PBMCs, taken after nivolumab (anti-PD-1) treatment. The receptors stem from a person aged 40 to 85 with oral cavity squamous cell carcinoma.

V gene TRBV6-5 combines with J gene TRBJ1-2; TRBD1 agrees at 7 bases. Losses at the gene ends were 0 bases for V and 3 bases for J; bases not matched to a gene: 4. CDR1 is MNHEY, CDR2 SVGAGI, per germline. This CDR3 region has 15 residues. The CDR3 nucleotides read TGTGCCAGCAGTTACTCTCCTGACAGGGACTATGGCTACACCTTC. Protein sequence: CASSYSPDRDYGYTF.

This chain connects TRBV5-1 to TRBJ1-1; 8 bases map to TRBD1. The CDR3 is 15 amino acids. Germline V lookup: CDR1 SGHRS, CDR2 YFSETQ. Trimming cost V 4 bases and J 4 bases; bases outside gene matches: 9. The CDR3, as DNA: TGCGCCAGCAGCCCGGTGACAGGGGTGGGCACTGAAGCTTTCTTT. Its protein product is CASSPVTGVGTEAFF.

The chain links TRBV19 to TRBJ1-2, with unresolved D. Trimming shortened V by 3 bases and J by 7 bases, and 12 bases separated the two germline ends. The CDR3 contains 13 residues. CDR1 LNHDA and CDR2 SQIVND come from the germline V gene (reference sequence). CDR3 in DNA: TGTGCCAGTAGTATTGGCAAATCTCCTGGCTACACCTTC. This translates into CASSIGKSPGYTF. Drawing the rest from reference TRBV19 and TRBJ1-2, the complete variable domain is DGGITQSPKYLFRKEGQNVTLSCEQNLNHDAMYWYRQDPGQGLRLIYYSQIVNDFQKGDIAEGYSVSREKKESFPLTVTSAQKNPTAFYLCASSIGKSPGYTFGSGTRLTVV.

This chain connects TRBV9 to TRBJ1-1; D is uncertain. The CDR3 length is 14 residues. Germline-derived CDR1 and CDR2 are SGDLS and YYNGEE. V was trimmed by 2 bases and J by 0 bases, leaving 8 bases between them. CDR3 sequence reads: CASSVGTMNTEAFF. The CDR3 region has the DNA TGTGCCAGCAGCGTCGGTACGATGAACACTGAAGCTTTCTTT.

V is TRBV11-2 and J is TRBJ2-7; 11 bases fit TRBD2. With 7 bases clipped from V and 2 bases from J, the junction kept 13 bases outside the gene matches. In germline, CDR1 is SGHAT, CDR2 FQNNGV. The CDR3 covers 17 residues. The CDR3 reads CASTSALGTSGTYEQYF. The CDR3 region has the DNA TGTGCCAGCACCTCCGCTCTCGGGACTAGCGGAACCTACGAGCAGTACTTC.

The chain is built from TRBV5-6 and TRBJ2-7; 12 bases are shared with TRBD2. The CDR3 is 16 amino acids. CDR1 and CDR2 from the germline V gene are SGHDT and YYEEEE. V was pared by 4 bases and J by 6 bases, with 11 bases of the junction left unmatched. CDR3 sequence: CASSAPLAGGPGEQYF. CDR3 coding DNA: TGTGCCAGCAGCGCACCCCTAGCGGGAGGGCCGGGCGAGCAGTACTTC.

V and J are TRBV27 and TRBJ1-1; possible D gene TRBD1, 5 bases. V dropped 8 bases and J dropped 4 bases, with 17 bases sitting between them. CDR1 and CDR2 from the germline V gene are MNHEY and SMNVEV (reference sequence). This CDR3 region has 14 residues. CDR3 protein: CASWGAPLLTEAFF. CDR3 in DNA: TGTGCCAGCTGGGGCGCTCCGCTCCTCACTGAAGCTTTCTTT.

The chain recombines TRBV2 with TRBJ1-1, with D unresolved. Deletions cut 5 bases from V and 0 bases from J, with 10 bases between. CDR1 is SNHLY and CDR2 is FYNNEI in the germline V gene. There are 14 residues in the CDR3. Here the CDR3 reads CASSNTPMNTEAFF. CDR3 in DNA: TGTGCCAGCAGTAACACCCCCATGAACACTGAAGCTTTCTTT.

This clone has only a few counts. The V call is TRBV5-5, the J call TRBJ1-1; D is ambiguous. V was shortened by 2 bases and J by 4 bases, with 9 bases between the two germline ends. The CDR3 spans 13 residues. The germline CDR1 and CDR2 sequences are SGHKS and YYEKEE (reference sequence). For the CDR3, the DNA is TGTGCCAGCAGCTTAGGACTGCTCACTGAAGCTTTCTTT. Amino acid sequence: CASSLGLLTEAFF. Looking up the rest from reference TRBV5-5 and TRBJ1-1 gives the full variable domain: DAGVTQSPTHLIKTRGQQVTLRCSPISGHKSVSWYQQVLGQGPQFIFQYYEKEERGRGNFPDRFSARQFPNYSSELNVNALLLGDSALYLCASSLGLLTEAFFGQGTRLTVV.

This clone was counted a few times. For the CDR3, the DNA is TGCGCCAGCAGCCAAGTTACTAGAACAAACGAGCAGTACTTC. This codes for CASSQVTRTNEQYF. The chain recombines TRBV4-1 with TRBJ2-7, with D possibly matching TRBD2 (5 bases). Trimming pared 1 base from V and 5 bases from J, leaving 12 bases between. CDR1 is MGHRA, CDR2 YSYEKL, per germline. CDR3 length: 14 amino acids.